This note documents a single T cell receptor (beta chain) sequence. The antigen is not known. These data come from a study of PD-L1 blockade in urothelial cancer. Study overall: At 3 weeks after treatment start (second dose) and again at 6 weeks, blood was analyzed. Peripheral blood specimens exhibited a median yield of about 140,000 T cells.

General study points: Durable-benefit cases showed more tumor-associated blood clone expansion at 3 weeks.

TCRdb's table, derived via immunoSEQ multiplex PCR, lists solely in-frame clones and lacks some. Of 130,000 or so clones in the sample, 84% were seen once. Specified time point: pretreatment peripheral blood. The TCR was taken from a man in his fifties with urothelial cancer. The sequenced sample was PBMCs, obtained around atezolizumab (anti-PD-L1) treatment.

CDR3 protein: CASSLGQLATNEKLFF. The DNA for the CDR3 is TGTGCCAGCAGCTTGGGCCAACTTGCAACTAATGAAAAACTGTTTTTT. The chain joins TRBV5-5 to TRBJ1-4; D is ambiguous. CDR1 and CDR2 (germline): SGHKS, YYEKEE (reference sequence). V shed 0 bases and J shed 0 bases, with 9 bases lying between them. The CDR3 is made up of 16 amino acids.